A single sample is the source of the 16 T cell receptor beta chains below, sequenced in a study of shared clonotypes between healthy human individuals. Assay used: immunoSEQ multiplex PCR; TCRdb lists only in-frame clones, some missing. The data show roughly 1,000,000 clones, about 84% seen once. The specimen sequenced was memory CD4+ T cells from PBMCs. The subset denotes: CD45RA-negative fraction. The origin of the receptors is a young man in good health. Some clones in this sample may be carry-over from other donors' samples.

J is TRBJ2-3 and V is TRBV5-4; D is uncertain. The V end was cut by 0 bases, the J end by 8 bases, with 7 bases between. The CDR3 sequence is 12 residues long. CDR1 and CDR2 (germline): SGHNT, YYREEE (reference sequence). The CDR3 sequence is CASSLGVGTQYF. As DNA, the CDR3 is TGTGCCAGCAGCTTGGGTGTTGGTACGCAGTATTTT.

The gene calls are TRBV5-6 and TRBJ2-1; D could derive from TRBD1 or TRBD2 (5 bases each). This CDR3 has 13 residues. The germline gives CDR1 SGHDT, CDR2 YYEEEE. V lost 5 bases to trimming and J lost 6 bases, with 12 bases between them. The CDR3 bases are TGTGCCAGCAGGAGGGTTGGGACCAATGAGCAGTTCTTC. It specifies CASRRVGTNEQFF.

This chain joins TRBV7-2 and TRBJ2-3; no firm D call. Germline CDR1 reads SGHTA; CDR2 reads FQGNSA. The CDR3 loop spans 16 amino acids. Trimming pared 5 bases from V and 0 bases from J, leaving 15 bases between. CDR3 in DNA: TGTGCCAGCAGCCTCCAGGCTCCCCAAAGCACAGATACGCAGTATTTT. Its protein product is CASSLQAPQSTDTQYF.

About this clone itself: The same CDR3 also results from other DNA sequences found in this sample. The chain carries TRBV5-4 and TRBJ1-1; D not certain. Deletions cut 0 bases from V and 1 base from J, with 4 bases between. This CDR3 is 13 amino acids long. Per the germline V gene, CDR1 is SGHNT and CDR2 is YYREEE (reference sequence). The DNA of the CDR3 is TGTGCCAGCAGCTTGGGAGGGAACACTGAAGCTTTCTTT. As protein: CASSLGGNTEAFF.

Turning to this clone: Since a much larger clone is just one base distant, this may be a read error. Other DNA sequences within the sample encode an identical CDR3. V gene TRBV7-2 combines with J gene TRBJ1-5; TRBD1 might be the D (5 bases). Trimming stripped 3 bases from V and 4 bases from J, with 10 bases between. CDR1 and CDR2 from the germline V gene are SGHTA and FQGNSA. CDR3 length: 14 amino acids. DNA for the CDR3: TGTGCCAGCAGCTTCGACAGAGATAATCAGCCCCAGCATTTT. This gives the protein CASSFDRDNQPQHF. Based on the CDR3 plus reference TRBV7-2 and TRBJ1-5, the full variable domain is GAGVSQSPSNKVTEKGKDVELRCDPISGHTALYWYRQSLGQGLEFLIYFQGNSAPDKSGLPSDRFSAERTGGSVSTLTIQRTQQEDSAVYLCASSFDRDNQPQHFGDGTRLSIL.

The rearrangement links TRBV18 to TRBJ1-1, with 9 bases matching TRBD1. J lost 1 base, V lost 6 bases, and 9 bases had no gene match. The germline CDR1 and CDR2 sequences are KGHSH and LQKENI. This CDR3 is 16 amino acids long. The CDR3 sequence is CASSRRGQGTNTEAFF. For the CDR3, the DNA is TGTGCCAGCTCCCGTCGTGGACAGGGGACGAACACTGAAGCTTTCTTT.

This chain joins TRBV5-4 and TRBJ2-1; the match to TRBD2 covers 8 bases. V lost 0 bases and J lost 7; bases outside the gene matches: 6. The germline V gene has CDR1 SGHNT and CDR2 YYREEE (reference sequence). The CDR3 sequence is 15 residues long. The CDR3: CASSLDPGGPNEQFF. The CDR3 DNA is TGTGCCAGCAGCTTGGATCCGGGAGGGCCGAATGAGCAGTTCTTC.

J is TRBJ2-3 and V is TRBV7-2; D gene uncertain. Germline-derived CDR1 and CDR2 are SGHTA and FQGNSA. The ends were cut back, 3 bases at V and 5 bases at J, with 15 bases in the middle. CDR3 size: 15 residues. DNA of the CDR3: TGTGCCAGCAGCTTCCTCCCCGGAGCAATAGATACGCAGTATTTT. Its translation is CASSFLPGAIDTQYF.

The chain carries TRBV11-2 and TRBJ2-2; D gene uncertain. Trimming stripped 5 bases from V and 2 bases from J, with 12 bases between. The CDR3 runs 15 residues. Looked up from germline, CDR1 is SGHAT and CDR2 is FQNNGV. CDR3 in amino acids: CASSGQSYNTGELFF. CDR3 in DNA: TGTGCCAGCAGCGGCCAGAGTTACAACACCGGGGAGCTGTTTTTT. Full variable domain (rest looked up from reference TRBV11-2 and TRBJ2-2): EAGVAQSPRYKIIEKRQSVAFWCNPISGHATLYWYQQILGQGPKLLIQFQNNGVVDDSQLPKDRFSAERLKGVDSTLKIQPAKLEDSAVYLCASSGQSYNTGELFFGEGSRLTVL.

The rearrangement links TRBV5-1 to TRBJ2-1, with D perhaps matching TRBD2 (6 bases). Looked up from germline, CDR1 is SGHRS and CDR2 is YFSETQ. The CDR3 sequence is 13 residues long. Trimming took off 7 bases at V and 7 bases at J, with 15 bases between the two ends. The chain's CDR3 is CASLAGSGNEQFF. In nucleotides, the CDR3 is TGCGCCAGCCTAGCCGGGAGTGGTAATGAGCAGTTCTTC. The full variable domain, with the rest looked up from reference TRBV5-1 and TRBJ2-1, is KAGVTQTPRYLIKTRGQQVTLSCSPISGHRSVSWYQQTPGQGLQFLFEYFSETQRNKGNFPGRFSGRQFSNSRSEMNVSTLELGDSALYLCASLAGSGNEQFFGPGTRLTVL.

V usage is TRBV6-1 and J usage is TRBJ2-7, with D possibly being TRBD2 (5 bases). Trimming cost V 6 bases and J 3 bases, with 18 bases left between them. The CDR3 sequence is 15 residues long. CDR1 MNHNS and CDR2 SASEGT come from the germline V gene. The CDR3 DNA reads as TGTGCCAGCAGCGTCCTTCGAACTAGGGTCTACGAGCAGTACTTC. Its translation is CASSVLRTRVYEQYF.

The chain uses TRBV19 and TRBJ2-7; 8 positions agree with TRBD1. CDR3 size: 14 residues. V dropped 4 bases and J dropped 3; count of bases not matched to a gene: 5. Per germline, CDR1 LNHDA and CDR2 SQIVND (reference sequence). In DNA, the CDR3 is TGTGCCAGTAGTAAGGGACAGGTAAACTACGAGCAGTACTTC. It is translated as CASSKGQVNYEQYF.

This chain joins TRBV15 and TRBJ2-5; D is possibly TRBD1 (6 bases). Trimming took 3 bases from V and 0 from J, leaving 8 bases between them. Germline CDR1 reads LNHNV; CDR2 reads YYDKDF (reference sequence). This CDR3 has 14 residues. This CDR3 is CATSSGQYQETQYF. DNA of the CDR3: TGTGCCACCAGCAGTGGACAGTACCAAGAGACCCAGTACTTC.

This clone came up once. The chain combines TRBV7-9 with TRBJ1-2, with unresolved D. The germline V gene encodes CDR1 SEHNR and CDR2 FQNEAQ (reference sequence). Trimming stripped 3 bases from V and 12 bases from J, with 14 bases between. The CDR3 sequence is 12 residues long. The CDR3 DNA reads TGTGCCAGCAGCTTGGGAGGGCGCTGGAACACCTTC. Its protein is CASSLGGRWNTF. Complete variable domain (other parts from reference TRBV7-9 and TRBJ1-2): DTGVSQNPRHKITKRGQNVTFRCDPISEHNRLYWYRQTLGQGPEFLTYFQNEAQLEKSRLLSDRFSAERPKGSFSTLEIQRTEQGDSAMYLCASSLGGRWNTFGSGTRLTVV.

The chain has TRBV2 and TRBJ2-7; tentatively, D is TRBD1 (5 bases). CDR3 length: 12 amino acids. Germline-derived CDR1 and CDR2 are SNHLY and FYNNEI. Trimming took off 7 bases at V and 3 bases at J, with 10 bases between the two ends. This CDR3 is CASTGSVYEQYF. The CDR3 nucleotides read TGTGCCAGCACAGGGTCGGTCTACGAGCAGTACTTC.

CDR3 sequence reads: CASSLTGIVLSGNTIYF. The CDR3 DNA follows: TGCGCCAGCAGCTTGACAGGGATCGTCCTCTCTGGAAACACCATATATTTT. The chain links TRBV5-1 to TRBJ1-3, with D possibly being TRBD1 (6 bases). Germline assignment: CDR1 SGHRS and CDR2 YFSETQ. The CDR3 consists of 17 residues. V shed 1 base and J shed 0 bases, with 14 bases lying between them.